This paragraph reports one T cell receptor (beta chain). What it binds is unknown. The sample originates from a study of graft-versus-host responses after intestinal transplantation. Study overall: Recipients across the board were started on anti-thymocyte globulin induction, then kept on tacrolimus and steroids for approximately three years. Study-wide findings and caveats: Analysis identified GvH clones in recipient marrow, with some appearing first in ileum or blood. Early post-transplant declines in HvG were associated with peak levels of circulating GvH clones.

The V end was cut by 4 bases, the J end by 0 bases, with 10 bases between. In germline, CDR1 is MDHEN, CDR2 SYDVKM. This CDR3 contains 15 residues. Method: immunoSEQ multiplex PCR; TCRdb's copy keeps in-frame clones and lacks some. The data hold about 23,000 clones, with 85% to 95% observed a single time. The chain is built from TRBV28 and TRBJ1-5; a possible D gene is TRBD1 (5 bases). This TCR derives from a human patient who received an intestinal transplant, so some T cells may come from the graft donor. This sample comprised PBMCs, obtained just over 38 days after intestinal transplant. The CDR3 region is CASSSPGHSNQPQHF. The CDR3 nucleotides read TGTGCCAGCAGTTCTCCAGGGCATAGCAATCAGCCCCAGCATTTT.